The entry below describes one TCR beta chain. Per the authors' pipeline: ImmunoSEQ output held junction-only sequences without quality scores, so filtering differed. Generated by immunoSEQ multiplex PCR, the TCRdb table keeps only in-frame clones and is missing some. V, J and clone size are those of that table, while D and trimming were read from the DNA. The sample has over a million clones, approximately 80% seen once; the top ten hold 0.5% to 0.65%. Germline trimming cut 5 bases from V and 4 bases from J; bases unmatched to any gene: 11. The CDR3 runs 15 residues. Germline V gene data show CDR1 as SNHLY and CDR2 as FYNNEI. The sample is drawn from a study of shared clonotypes between healthy human individuals.

J is TRBJ2-7 and V is TRBV2, with TRBD1 matching over 7 bases. The sequencing sample was made of memory CD4+ T cells from PBMCs. Stated subset: CD45RA-negative fraction. This TCR was sampled from a man between 18 and 35 years old in good health. Some clones in this sample may be carry-over from other donors' samples. CDR3 sequence: CASSQNRGAVYEQYF. CDR3 nucleotide sequence: TGTGCCAGCAGTCAAAACAGGGGAGCGGTTTACGAGCAGTACTTC.